These 18 T cell receptor beta chains were all obtained from the same sample, sequenced in a study of control samples from healthy donors and cancer patients. Data came from immunoSEQ multiplex PCR; TCRdb stores just in-frame clones and leaves some out. The table shows more than 95,000 clones, with about 92% occurring only once. Sequencing was done on a sample of PBMCs. The receptor source for this set is an elderly man with head and neck cancer.

The chain recombines TRBV18 with TRBJ1-3; no reliable D call. CDR3 length: 17 residues. Germline lookup yields CDR1 KGHSH and CDR2 LQKENI. V was trimmed by 0 bases and J by 0 bases, leaving 12 bases between them. For the CDR3, the DNA is TGTGCCAGCTCACCACCGAATCGGATAGTCTCTGGAAACACCATATATTTT. It translates to CASSPPNRIVSGNTIYF. The whole variable domain, remainder taken from reference TRBV18 and TRBJ1-3, is NAGVMQNPRHLVRRRGQEARLRCSPMKGHSHVYWYRQLPEEGLKFMVYLQKENIIDESGMPKERFSAEFPKEGPSILRIQQVVRGDSAAYFCASSPPNRIVSGNTIYFGEGSWLTVV.

This clone was detected only once. Additional DNA sequences in this sample encode the identical CDR3. This sequence joins TRBV27 and TRBJ1-3; D is unclear. There are 13 residues in the CDR3. CDR1 is MNHEY and CDR2 is SMNVEV in the germline V gene (reference sequence). Trimming removed 2 bases from V and 0 bases from J, with 2 bases in between. The CDR3 region has the DNA TGTGCCAGCAGTTTAAGCTCTGGAAACACCATATATTTT. This sequence encodes CASSLSSGNTIYF.

The V and J genes are TRBV10-3 and TRBJ1-1; D gene uncertain. This CDR3 spans 16 amino acids. CDR1 and CDR2 (germline): ENHRY, SYGVKD. The V end was cut by 3 bases, the J end by 2 bases, with 16 bases between. CDR3 DNA: TGTGCCATCAGTGAAGGAAGTCGAAAATCAAACACTGAAGCTTTCTTT. It codes for CAISEGSRKSNTEAFF.

This chain links TRBV18 with TRBJ2-6, with no clear D. Germline lookup yields CDR1 KGHSH and CDR2 LQKENI. The CDR3 length is 17 residues. V was pared by 3 bases and J by 1 base, with 13 bases between. The DNA for the CDR3 is TGTGCCAGCTCACCGCCACCCCGGCCTTCTGGGGCCAACGTCCTGACTTTC. Translation: CASSPPPRPSGANVLTF.

The V gene is TRBV30, the J gene TRBJ1-2, with TRBD1 matching over 7 bases. The germline gives CDR1 GTSNPN, CDR2 SVGIG (reference sequence). The CDR3 contains 13 residues. Trimming at V came to 3 bases and at J to 4 bases, leaving 5 bases not matched to a gene. The CDR3 here is CAWSVTGPYGYTF. The CDR3 DNA is TGTGCCTGGAGCGTGACAGGGCCCTATGGCTACACCTTC.

V usage is TRBV9 and J usage is TRBJ2-1, with 11 bases lining up with TRBD2. V was pared by 3 bases and J by 9 bases, with 14 bases of the junction left unmatched. Per germline, CDR1 SGDLS and CDR2 YYNGEE. The CDR3 covers 17 residues. The DNA of the CDR3 is TGTGCCAGCAGCGAGCCGACTAGCGGGACACTATGGGGTGAGCAGTTCTTC. This sequence encodes CASSEPTSGTLWGEQFF.

The chain couples TRBV9 to TRBJ1-1, with D perhaps matching TRBD1 (6 bases). Trimming pared 0 bases from V and 0 bases from J, leaving 15 bases between. The CDR3 consists of 17 residues. Germline V gives CDR1 SGDLS, CDR2 YYNGEE. CDR3 sequence (DNA): TGTGCCAGCAGCGTAGGGGGGCGGCTCGAGATGAACACTGAAGCTTTCTTT. This translates into CASSVGGRLEMNTEAFF.

The V gene is TRBV10-2, the J gene TRBJ2-5; 13 bases are a match to TRBD2. Trimming took 5 bases from V and 5 from J; bases not matched to a gene: 8. CDR1 WSHSY and CDR2 SAAADI come from the germline V gene. This CDR3 is built from 16 residues. The CDR3 nucleotides are TGCGCCAGCAGTTTTCCGGGACTAGCGGGGCTTGAGACCCAGTACTTC. Translating gives CASSFPGLAGLETQYF.

This chain links TRBV5-1 with TRBJ1-1; the D is unclear. CDR3 length: 14 residues. In germline, CDR1 is SGHRS, CDR2 YFSETQ. Trimming pared 0 bases from V and 1 base from J, leaving 7 bases between. CDR3 sequence (DNA): TGCGCCAGCAGCTTGGATATCGGGAACACTGAAGCTTTCTTT. Translation gives CASSLDIGNTEAFF.

This chain uses TRBV7-2 with TRBJ2-7, with D possibly TRBD1 on 8 matching bases. This CDR3 comprises 15 residues. Germline V gene sequence: CDR1 SGHTA, CDR2 FQGNSA. V dropped 3 bases and J dropped 5 bases, with 17 bases sitting between them. Here the CDR3 reads CASSFFGQGGDEQYF. The DNA for the CDR3 is TGTGCCAGCAGCTTCTTTGGACAGGGAGGGGACGAGCAGTACTTC.

The chain links TRBV29-1 to TRBJ1-1; D unclear. The CDR3 loop spans 13 amino acids. Germline V lookup: CDR1 SQVTM, CDR2 ANQGSEA. V lost 4 bases and J 0 bases, leaving 9 bases between the germline ends. DNA of the CDR3: TGCAGCGTTGTCCGTGACCTGAACACTGAAGCTTTCTTT. This translates into CSVVRDLNTEAFF.

The chain has TRBV19 and TRBJ2-7; D unresolved. The germline V gene encodes CDR1 LNHDA and CDR2 SQIVND (reference sequence). There are 15 residues in the CDR3. V lost 0 bases, J lost 2 bases, and 11 bases lay in between. Here the CDR3 DNA reads TGTGCCAGTAGTATAGAGCCGGTTTCGGCCTACGAGCAGTACTTC. Amino acid sequence: CASSIEPVSAYEQYF.

The chain is built from TRBV6-1 and TRBJ2-5; 10 bases are shared with TRBD1. V shed 3 bases, J shed 4 bases, and the junction held 5 bases outside the gene matches. Germline loops: CDR1 MNHNS, CDR2 SASEGT. The CDR3 totals 15 residues. CDR3 nucleotides: TGTGCCAGCAGTGAGGGACAGGGGTCCCTAGAGACCCAGTACTTC. Encoded protein: CASSEGQGSLETQYF.

V usage is TRBV5-1 and J usage is TRBJ2-7; possible D gene TRBD2, 5 bases. The germline V gene has CDR1 SGHRS and CDR2 YFSETQ. V was shortened by 0 bases and J by 0 bases, with 16 bases between the two germline ends. The CDR3 spans 17 residues. CDR3 sequence reads: CASSLDTRAAVSYEQYF. The CDR3 nucleotides are TGCGCCAGCAGCTTGGACACACGAGCGGCGGTCTCCTACGAGCAGTACTTC.

The chain combines TRBV2 with TRBJ1-1; possible D gene TRBD1, 6 bases. This CDR3 region has 13 residues. CDR1 is SNHLY and CDR2 is FYNNEI in the germline V gene. Between the trimmed V and J ends, which lost 7 bases and 3 bases, there was a span of 12 bases. The CDR3 region has the DNA TGTGCCAGCAAGGCAGGGACATACACTGAAGCTTTCTTT. This gives the protein CASKAGTYTEAFF. The whole variable domain, filled in from reference TRBV2 and TRBJ1-1, reads EPEVTQTPSHQVTQMGQEVILRCVPISNHLYFYWYRQILGQKVEFLVSFYNNEISEKSEIFDDQFSVERPDGSNFTLKIRSTKLEDSAMYFCASKAGTYTEAFFGQGTRLTVV.

This clone was counted only a few times. The chain employs TRBV13 and TRBJ1-3, with 8 bases identical to TRBD1. Trimming cost V 5 bases and J 4 bases; bases outside gene matches: 10. The germline V gene encodes CDR1 PRHDT and CDR2 FYEKMQ (reference sequence). This CDR3 comprises 16 residues. CDR3 in DNA: TGTGCCAGCAGCCTGACCCAGGGGGCTGGGGGAAACACCATATATTTT. It encodes CASSLTQGAGGNTIYF.

The rearrangement uses TRBV2 and TRBJ2-7; D is undetermined. V was trimmed by 6 bases and J by 7 bases, leaving 7 bases between them. CDR1 and CDR2 from the germline V gene are SNHLY and FYNNEI. CDR3 size: 10 residues. The CDR3 DNA reads as TGTGCCAGCAGCGGCCTAGAGCAGTACTTC. Its translation is CASSGLEQYF.

The CDR3 loop is CATSYGGSGVISTDTQYF. DNA of the CDR3: TGTGCCACCAGTTACGGGGGTAGCGGGGTGATAAGCACAGATACGCAGTATTTT. J is TRBJ2-3 and V is TRBV15; the match to TRBD2 covers 8 bases. The CDR3 has 18 amino acids. Germline V lookup: CDR1 LNHNV, CDR2 YYDKDF (reference sequence). With V trimmed by 6 bases and J by 0 bases, 14 bases remained unmatched.